These 24 T cell receptor beta chains came from one sample sequenced in a study of TIL therapy for anti-PD-1-resistant metastatic lung cancer. This was the immunoSEQ v3 assay. Measured with immunoSEQ multiplex PCR; TCRdb has only the in-frame clones, and not every one. The data hold 45,000 to 75,000 clones, with roughly two thirds observed a single time. The time point: pre-treatment sample, taken before nivolumab and TIL therapy. The sample in question was blood, obtained at baseline. These receptors were collected from a person between 25 and 80 years old with non-small cell lung cancer.

V and J are TRBV27 and TRBJ2-7; the D gene could be TRBD1 or TRBD2 (5 bases each). The CDR3 runs to 15 residues. Germline V CDR1 and CDR2: MNHEY, SMNVEV (reference sequence). The V end lost 8 bases, the J end lost 2 bases, and 19 bases lay between the germline ends. The CDR3 protein is CASRPLGTQAYEQYF. CDR3 bases: TGTGCCAGCCGACCGCTGGGGACCCAAGCCTACGAGCAGTACTTC.

The chain has TRBV7-8 and TRBJ2-3, with TRBD2 matching 7 bases. The CDR3 is made up of 17 amino acids. The germline gives CDR1 SGHVS, CDR2 FQNEAQ. The junction had 10 bases not matched to a gene; V was cut back by 4 bases and J by 0 bases. The CDR3 nucleotides are TGTGCCAGCAGCTCCCCGGGAGGACGTATTAGCACAGATACGCAGTATTTT. Residues: CASSSPGGRISTDTQYF. Full variable domain (missing parts from reference TRBV7-8 and TRBJ2-3): GAGVSQSPRYKVAKRGQDVALRCDPISGHVSLFWYQQALGQGPEFLTYFQNEAQLDKSGLPSDRFFAERPEGSVSTLKIQRTQQEDSAVYLCASSSPGGRISTDTQYFGPGTRLTVL.

This clone was seen only a few times. The genes are TRBV19 and TRBJ1-1, with D maybe TRBD1 (5 bases). The CDR3 has 15 residues. The ends were cut back, 8 bases at V and 1 base at J, with 17 bases in the middle. CDR1 is LNHDA and CDR2 is SQIVND in the germline V gene (reference sequence). The CDR3 sequence: CASPSRGGRNTEAFF. The CDR3 DNA is TGTGCCAGTCCCTCTCGGGGGGGTAGGAACACTGAAGCTTTCTTT.

This clone occurred many times. The J gene is TRBJ1-5, the V gene TRBV6-1, with D possibly TRBD1 on 6 matching bases. Between the trimmed V and J ends, which lost 1 base and 6 bases, there was a span of 13 bases. The CDR3 spans 15 residues. The germline V gene encodes CDR1 MNHNS and CDR2 SASEGT. In nucleotides, the CDR3 is TGTGCCAGCAGTGAAGGGGCAGGAGGGGGTCAGCCCCAGCATTTT. Encoded protein: CASSEGAGGGQPQHF.

The CDR3 spells CASSSESSYNSPLHF. The DNA of the CDR3 is TGTGCCAGCAGCAGCGAAAGCTCCTATAATTCACCCCTCCACTTT. This chain joins TRBV5-5 and TRBJ1-6; no clear D. Germline V lookup: CDR1 SGHKS, CDR2 YYEKEE (reference sequence). The CDR3 has 15 residues. The V end lost 4 bases, the J end lost 0 bases, and 8 bases lay between the germline ends.

J is TRBJ2-3 and V is TRBV10-3, with TRBD2 identical over 13 bases. Germline V lookup: CDR1 ENHRY, CDR2 SYGVKD. CDR3 size: 16 residues. J lost 6 bases, V lost 3 bases, and 6 bases had no gene match. The CDR3 DNA is TGTGCCATCAGTGAAGGGACTAGCGGGGAATGGGATACGCAGTATTTT. Protein product: CAISEGTSGEWDTQYF.

The genes are TRBV5-1 and TRBJ2-3; 9 bases are a match to TRBD2. Germline V gene lookup returns CDR1 SGHRS and CDR2 YFSETQ. This CDR3 region has 16 residues. With 4 bases clipped from V and 5 bases from J, the junction kept 11 bases outside the gene matches. CDR3 coding DNA: TGCGCCAGCAGCGGGATTAGCGGGAGCCTTGGAGATACGCAGTATTTT. This gives the protein CASSGISGSLGDTQYF.

The chain uses TRBV9 and TRBJ1-2; 8 bases line up with TRBD1. Looked up from germline, CDR1 is SGDLS and CDR2 is YYNGEE. The CDR3 is 15 residues long. V gave up 0 bases and J gave up 8 bases; unmatched junction bases: 9. CDR3 protein: CASSVEAGGAEGYTF. The DNA for the CDR3 is TGTGCCAGCAGCGTAGAGGCAGGGGGCGCGGAGGGCTACACCTTC.

The chain has TRBV6-6 and TRBJ2-5; D unresolved. Germline V CDR1 and CDR2: MNHNY, SVGAGI (reference sequence). The CDR3 is 14 residues long. V lost 1 base and J 6 bases, leaving 12 bases between the germline ends. CDR3 loop: CASSYFSSTKTQYF. In DNA form, the CDR3 reads TGTGCCAGCAGTTACTTTTCCTCCACCAAGACCCAGTACTTC.

In DNA form, the CDR3 reads TGTGCCAGCAGCTTCCCACAGGGTAATTCACCCCTCCACTTT. This sequence encodes CASSFPQGNSPLHF. The genes are TRBV5-5 and TRBJ1-6; maybe TRBD1 (6 bases). The CDR3 has 14 residues. Germline V gene sequence: CDR1 SGHKS, CDR2 YYEKEE (reference sequence). V shed 2 bases and J shed 6 bases, with 9 bases lying between them.

The rearrangement uses TRBV15 and TRBJ1-5, with D perhaps matching TRBD1 (6 bases). Trimming pared 4 bases from V and 0 bases from J, leaving 13 bases between. The germline V gene encodes CDR1 LNHNV and CDR2 YYDKDF (reference sequence). The CDR3 is 16 amino acids. The CDR3: CATSIRGGFSNQPQHF. The CDR3 DNA is TGTGCCACCAGCATCAGGGGCGGATTTAGCAATCAGCCCCAGCATTTT.

V and J are TRBV7-9 and TRBJ2-1; 10 bases map to TRBD1. Trimming removed 4 bases from V and 5 bases from J; junction bases left unmatched: 5. Germline assignment: CDR1 SEHNR and CDR2 FQNEAQ (reference sequence). The CDR3 is 15 amino acids. CDR3 protein: CASSSRQGAHNEQFF. CDR3 bases: TGTGCCAGCAGCTCACGACAGGGGGCCCACAATGAGCAGTTCTTC.

This clone was seen only a few times. The J gene is TRBJ1-6, the V gene TRBV2; unclear D gene. This CDR3 contains 17 residues. The germline gives CDR1 SNHLY, CDR2 FYNNEI. Trimming shortened V by 7 bases and J by 3 bases, and 19 bases separated the two germline ends. The CDR3 reads CASTRTAVGGYNSPLHF. CDR3 sequence (DNA): TGTGCCAGCACACGGACGGCGGTTGGAGGCTATAATTCACCCCTCCACTTT. The full variable domain, with the rest looked up from reference TRBV2 and TRBJ1-6, is EPEVTQTPSHQVTQMGQEVILRCVPISNHLYFYWYRQILGQKVEFLVSFYNNEISEKSEIFDDQFSVERPDGSNFTLKIRSTKLEDSAMYFCASTRTAVGGYNSPLHFGNGTRLTVT.

The rearrangement joins TRBV11-2 to TRBJ2-3, with 8 bases identical to TRBD2. The CDR3 sequence is 13 residues long. The ends lost 6 bases at V and 6 bases at J; junction bases unmatched: 5. In germline, CDR1 is SGHAT, CDR2 FQNNGV. The DNA of the CDR3 is TGTGCCAGCAGACCTAGCGGGCCCGATACGCAGTATTTT. Translating it yields CASRPSGPDTQYF.

This clone was found a few times. The chain employs TRBV7-9 and TRBJ1-4; D gene ambiguous. V gave up 5 bases and J gave up 8 bases, with 21 bases separating them. The CDR3 runs to 16 residues. The germline gives CDR1 SEHNR, CDR2 FQNEAQ (reference sequence). The CDR3 DNA sequence: TGTGCCAGCAGCGGAGAGGTTGAGGCTTTTGGAGAAAAACTGTTTTTT. Translation: CASSGEVEAFGEKLFF.

The V and J genes are TRBV5-6 and TRBJ1-5; perhaps TRBD1 as D (6 bases). The CDR3 has 14 amino acids. The V gene's germline CDR1 is SGHDT and CDR2 YYEEEE. V dropped 1 base and J dropped 7 bases, with 12 bases sitting between them. The DNA for the CDR3 is TGTGCCAGCAGCTTGCGTGGGGGCACGCAGCCCCAGCATTTT. It yields the protein CASSLRGGTQPQHF.

This clone has just a few counts. V and J are TRBV6-1 and TRBJ2-3; D is unclear. The length of the CDR3 is 13 residues. Germline-derived CDR1 and CDR2 are MNHNS and SASEGT. Trimming left V 4 bases short and J 4 bases short, with 9 bases between. In DNA, the CDR3 is TGTGCCAGCAGTGGTTACATGTCAGATACGCAGTATTTT. Residues: CASSGYMSDTQYF.

This chain connects TRBV27 to TRBJ2-6, with D possibly matching TRBD1 (6 bases). Between the trimmed V and J ends, which lost 3 bases and 0 bases, there was a span of 15 bases. Looked up from germline, CDR1 is MNHEY and CDR2 is SMNVEV (reference sequence). The CDR3 sequence is 18 residues long. CDR3: CASSFHGQTSSGANVLTF. The CDR3 DNA reads TGTGCCAGCAGTTTCCACGGACAGACGTCCTCTGGGGCCAACGTCCTGACTTTC. The complete variable domain, with remaining parts taken from reference TRBV27 and TRBJ2-6, reads EAQVTQNPRYLITVTGKKLTVTCSQNMNHEYMSWYRQDPGLGLRQIYYSMNVEVTDKGDVPEGYKVSRKEKRNFPLILESPSPNQTSLYFCASSFHGQTSSGANVLTFGAGSRLTVL.

This rearrangement joins TRBV5-1 to TRBJ2-7; D possibly matches TRBD1 or TRBD2 (6 bases each). Germline V gene sequence: CDR1 SGHRS, CDR2 YFSETQ. Trimming removed 0 bases at V and 3 bases at J, with 19 bases between. This CDR3 has 17 amino acids. This chain's CDR3 is CASSLALVSRGGYEQYF. The CDR3 nucleotides are TGCGCCAGCAGCTTGGCTTTGGTTTCCAGGGGAGGCTACGAGCAGTACTTC.

J is TRBJ1-1 and V is TRBV5-1; no clear D. The V gene lost 0 bases and the J gene lost 0 bases, with 9 bases spanning the gap. CDR1 and CDR2 from the germline V gene are SGHRS and YFSETQ. The CDR3 is 15 amino acids. As DNA, the CDR3 is TGCGCCAGCAGCTTGGGATCGGGCCTGAACACTGAAGCTTTCTTT. Its protein product is CASSLGSGLNTEAFF.

The genes are TRBV5-6 and TRBJ1-5, with TRBD1 identical over 12 bases. The V segment lost 4 bases and the J segment 7 bases; nucleotides outside the gene matches: 12. Germline CDR1 reads SGHDT; CDR2 reads YYEEEE. CDR3 length equals 17 residues. Here the CDR3 reads CASSRMGDRGLGQPQHF. The CDR3 DNA reads as TGTGCCAGCAGCCGCATGGGGGACAGGGGGCTTGGACAGCCCCAGCATTTT.

CDR3 loop: CASSGRGTGMREQYF. CDR3 sequence (DNA): TGTGCCAGCAGTGGGAGGGGGACAGGGATGAGGGAGCAGTACTTC. The chain employs TRBV2 and TRBJ2-7; TRBD1 matches at 9 bases. From germline, CDR1 is SNHLY and CDR2 FYNNEI. The length of the CDR3 is 15 residues. V lost 4 bases, J lost 7 bases, and 11 bases stayed unmatched.

V usage is TRBV20-1 and J usage is TRBJ1-2; D gene uncertain. V was shortened by 5 bases and J by 7 bases, with 11 bases between the two germline ends. Germline V lookup: CDR1 DFQATT, CDR2 SNEGSKA (reference sequence). The CDR3 length is 11 residues. In DNA, the CDR3 is TGCAGTGCTGAGCGGTTCGGTGGCTACACCTTC. Translated: CSAERFGGYTF.

The chain uses TRBV19 and TRBJ2-7; tentatively, D is TRBD2 (6 bases). Germline V gene data show CDR1 as LNHDA and CDR2 as SQIVND (reference sequence). The CDR3 runs 14 residues. Trimming took off 1 base at V and 2 bases at J, with 9 bases between the two ends. CDR3: CASSIAVAAYEQYF. In DNA form, the CDR3 reads TGTGCCAGTAGTATAGCGGTAGCGGCCTACGAGCAGTACTTC. Full variable domain (outside the CDR3, taken from reference TRBV19 and TRBJ2-7): DGGITQSPKYLFRKEGQNVTLSCEQNLNHDAMYWYRQDPGQGLRLIYYSQIVNDFQKGDIAEGYSVSREKKESFPLTVTSAQKNPTAFYLCASSIAVAAYEQYFGPGTRLTVT.